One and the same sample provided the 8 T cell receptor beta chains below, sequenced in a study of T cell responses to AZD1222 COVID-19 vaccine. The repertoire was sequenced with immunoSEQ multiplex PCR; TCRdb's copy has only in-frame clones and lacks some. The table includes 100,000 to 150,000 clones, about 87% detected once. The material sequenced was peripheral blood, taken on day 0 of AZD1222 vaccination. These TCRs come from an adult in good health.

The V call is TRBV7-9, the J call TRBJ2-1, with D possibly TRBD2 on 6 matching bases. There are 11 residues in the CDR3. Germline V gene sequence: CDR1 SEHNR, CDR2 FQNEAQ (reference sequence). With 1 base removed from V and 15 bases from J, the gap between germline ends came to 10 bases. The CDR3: CASSLGQGLFF. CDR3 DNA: TGTGCCAGCAGCTTAGGCCAGGGACTGTTCTTC.

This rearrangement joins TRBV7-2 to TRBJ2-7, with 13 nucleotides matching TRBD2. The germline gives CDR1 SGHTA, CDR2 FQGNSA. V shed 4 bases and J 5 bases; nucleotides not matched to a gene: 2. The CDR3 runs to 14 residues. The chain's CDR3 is CASSSTSGGHEQYF. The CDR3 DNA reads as TGTGCCAGCAGCTCGACTAGCGGGGGGCACGAGCAGTACTTC. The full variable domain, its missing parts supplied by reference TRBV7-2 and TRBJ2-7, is GAGVSQSPSNKVTEKGKDVELRCDPISGHTALYWYRQSLGQGLEFLIYFQGNSAPDKSGLPSDRFSAERTGGSVSTLTIQRTQQEDSAVYLCASSSTSGGHEQYFGPGTRLTVT.

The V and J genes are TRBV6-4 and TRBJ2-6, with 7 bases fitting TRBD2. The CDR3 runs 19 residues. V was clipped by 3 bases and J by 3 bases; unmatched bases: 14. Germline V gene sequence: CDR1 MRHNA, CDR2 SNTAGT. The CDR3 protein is CASSEEWKREVSGANVLTF. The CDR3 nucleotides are TGTGCCAGCAGTGAAGAGTGGAAGCGGGAAGTAAGTGGGGCCAACGTCCTGACTTTC.

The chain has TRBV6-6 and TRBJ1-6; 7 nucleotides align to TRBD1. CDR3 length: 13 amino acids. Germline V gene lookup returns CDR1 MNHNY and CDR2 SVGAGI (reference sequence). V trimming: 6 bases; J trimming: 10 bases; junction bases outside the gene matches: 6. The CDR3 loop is CASRGQSPSPLHF. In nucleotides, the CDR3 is TGTGCCAGCAGGGGACAGAGTCCGTCACCCCTCCACTTT.

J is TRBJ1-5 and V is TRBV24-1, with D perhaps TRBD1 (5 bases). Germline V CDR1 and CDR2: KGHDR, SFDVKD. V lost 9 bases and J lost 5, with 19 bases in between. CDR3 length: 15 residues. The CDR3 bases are TGTGCCACCGGTGGGACCGGGGCGCGTGATCAGCCCCAGCATTTT. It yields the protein CATGGTGARDQPQHF.

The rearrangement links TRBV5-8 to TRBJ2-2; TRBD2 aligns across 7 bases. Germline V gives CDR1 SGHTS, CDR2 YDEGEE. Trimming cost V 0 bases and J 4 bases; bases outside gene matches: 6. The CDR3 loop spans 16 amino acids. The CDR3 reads CASSLGLASGTGELFF. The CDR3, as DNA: TGTGCCAGCAGCTTGGGACTAGCCTCGGGCACCGGGGAGCTGTTTTTT.

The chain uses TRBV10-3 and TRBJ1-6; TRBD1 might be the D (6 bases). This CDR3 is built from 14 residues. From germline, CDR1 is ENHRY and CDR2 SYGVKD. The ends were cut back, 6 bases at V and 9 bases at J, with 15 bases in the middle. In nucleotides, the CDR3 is TGTGCCATCAGCCTCGGGACAATAACTTCACCCCTCCACTTT. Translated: CAISLGTITSPLHF.

The CDR3 coding sequence is TGTGCCAGCATCCGGACACCCGTGGAGACCCAGTACTTC. Amino acids: CASIRTPVETQYF. This chain joins TRBV2 and TRBJ2-5; the D gene is possibly TRBD1 (5 bases). V lost 7 bases and J 5 bases, leaving 14 bases between the germline ends. The germline gives CDR1 SNHLY, CDR2 FYNNEI. The CDR3 is made up of 13 amino acids.